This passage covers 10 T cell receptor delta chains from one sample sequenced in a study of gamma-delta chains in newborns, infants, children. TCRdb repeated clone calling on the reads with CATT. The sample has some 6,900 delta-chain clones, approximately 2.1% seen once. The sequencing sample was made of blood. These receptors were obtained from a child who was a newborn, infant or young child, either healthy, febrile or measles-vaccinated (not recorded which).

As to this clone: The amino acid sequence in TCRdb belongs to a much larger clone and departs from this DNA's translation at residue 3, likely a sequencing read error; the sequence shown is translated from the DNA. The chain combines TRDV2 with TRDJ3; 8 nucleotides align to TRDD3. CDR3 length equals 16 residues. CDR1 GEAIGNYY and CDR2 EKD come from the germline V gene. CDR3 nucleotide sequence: TGTGCCCGTGACACCTGGGGGACCTGGGACACCCGACAGATGTTTTTC. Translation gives CARDTWGTWDTRQMFF.

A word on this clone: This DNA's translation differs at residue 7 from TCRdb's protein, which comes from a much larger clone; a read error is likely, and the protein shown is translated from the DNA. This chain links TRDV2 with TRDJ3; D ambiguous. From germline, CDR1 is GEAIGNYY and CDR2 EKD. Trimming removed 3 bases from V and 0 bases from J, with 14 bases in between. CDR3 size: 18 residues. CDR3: CACDATEGSSWDTRQMFF. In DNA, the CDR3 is TGTGCCTGTGACGCTACTGAGGGTAGCTCCTGGGACACCCGACAGATGTTTTTC.

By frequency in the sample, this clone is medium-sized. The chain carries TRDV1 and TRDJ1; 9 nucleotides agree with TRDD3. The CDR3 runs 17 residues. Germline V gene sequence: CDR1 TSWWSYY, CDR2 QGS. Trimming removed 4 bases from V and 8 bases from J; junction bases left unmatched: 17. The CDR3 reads CALGGFPSTGGLSKLIF. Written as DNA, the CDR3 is TGTGCTCTTGGGGGCTTTCCTTCTACTGGGGGACTTTCCAAACTCATCTTT.

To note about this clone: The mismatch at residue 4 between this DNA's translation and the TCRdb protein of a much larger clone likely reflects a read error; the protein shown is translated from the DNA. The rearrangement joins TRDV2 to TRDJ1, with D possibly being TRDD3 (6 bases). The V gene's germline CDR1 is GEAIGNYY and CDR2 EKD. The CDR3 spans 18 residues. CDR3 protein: CACGTGTGNMGDTDKLIF. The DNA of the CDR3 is TGTGCCTGTGGCACCGGTACTGGGAATATGGGTGACACCGATAAACTCATCTTT.

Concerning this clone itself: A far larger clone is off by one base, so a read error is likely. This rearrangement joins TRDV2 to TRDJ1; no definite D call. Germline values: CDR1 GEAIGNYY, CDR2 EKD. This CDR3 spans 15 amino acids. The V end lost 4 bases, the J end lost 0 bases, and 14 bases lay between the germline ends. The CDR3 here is CACDLLRVYTDKLIF. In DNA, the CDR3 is TGTGCCTGTGATCTACTGAGGGTATACACCGATAAACTCATCTTT.

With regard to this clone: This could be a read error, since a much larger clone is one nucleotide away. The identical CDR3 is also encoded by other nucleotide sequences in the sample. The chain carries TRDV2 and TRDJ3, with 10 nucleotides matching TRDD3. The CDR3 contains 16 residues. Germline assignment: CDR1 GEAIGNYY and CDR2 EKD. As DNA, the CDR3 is TGTGCCTGCGACATACTGGGGGATGATGACACCCGACAGATGTTTTTC. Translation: CACDILGDDDTRQMFF.

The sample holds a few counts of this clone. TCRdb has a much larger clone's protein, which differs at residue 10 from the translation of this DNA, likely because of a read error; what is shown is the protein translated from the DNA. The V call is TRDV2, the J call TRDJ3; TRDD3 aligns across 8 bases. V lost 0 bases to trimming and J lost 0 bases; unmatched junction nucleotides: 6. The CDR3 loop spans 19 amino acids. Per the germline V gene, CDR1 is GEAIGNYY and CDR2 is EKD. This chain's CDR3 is CACDTVLGANSWDTRQMFF. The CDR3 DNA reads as TGTGCCTGTGACACCGTACTGGGGGCGAACTCCTGGGACACCCGACAGATGTTTTTC.

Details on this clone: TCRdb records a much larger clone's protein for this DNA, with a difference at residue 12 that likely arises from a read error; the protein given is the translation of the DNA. The CDR3 DNA is TGTGCCTGTGACACCGGCTGGGGGGGTAGCTCCCGGGACACCCGACAGATGTTTTTC. Encoded protein: CACDTGWGGSSRDTRQMFF. The chain links TRDV2 to TRDJ3; TRDD3 aligns across 7 bases. The V gene's germline CDR1 is GEAIGNYY and CDR2 EKD. There are 19 residues in the CDR3.

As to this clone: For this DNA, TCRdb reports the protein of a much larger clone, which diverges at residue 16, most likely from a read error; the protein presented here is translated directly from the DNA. The CDR3: CACDTGGYGSSWDTRRMFF. The DNA of the CDR3 is TGTGCCTGTGACACTGGGGGATATGGGAGCTCCTGGGACACCCGACGGATGTTTTTC. The V call is TRDV2, the J call TRDJ3; the match to TRDD3 covers 9 bases. CDR1 is GEAIGNYY and CDR2 is EKD in the germline V gene. The CDR3 sequence is 19 residues long.

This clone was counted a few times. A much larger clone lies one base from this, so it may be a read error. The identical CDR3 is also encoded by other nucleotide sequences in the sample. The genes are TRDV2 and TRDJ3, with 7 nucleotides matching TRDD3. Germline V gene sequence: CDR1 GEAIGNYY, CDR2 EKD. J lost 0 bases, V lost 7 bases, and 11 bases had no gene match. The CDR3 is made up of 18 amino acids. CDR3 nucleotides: TGTGCCTGCGACGCCACTGGGGAGAGCTCCTGGGACACCCGACAGATGTTTTTC. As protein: CACDATGESSWDTRQMFF.